One and the same sample provided the 21 T cell receptor beta chains below, sequenced in a study of cytomegalovirus exposure and HLA in healthy donors. Both 60 Vbeta primers and 13 Jbeta primers went into the PCR. Produced via immunoSEQ multiplex PCR; TCRdb's table is partial and in-frame only. Here the sample spans about 120,000 clones, approximately 80% being singletons. Sequencing was carried out using PBMCs. These receptors all stem from a man between 50 and 59 years old in good health and CMV-seronegative.

This clone has just one count. The chain employs TRBV11-2 and TRBJ2-7, with D possibly TRBD2 on 5 matching bases. V dropped 7 bases and J dropped 6 bases, with 16 bases sitting between them. Germline CDR1 SGHAT, CDR2 FQNNGV. The CDR3 runs to 13 residues. This CDR3 reads CASTTSRVGEQYF. CDR3 in DNA: TGTGCCAGCACCACCTCGAGGGTGGGCGAGCAGTACTTC.

This clone was seen only once. This sample also contains other DNA sequences that code for the same CDR3. This chain joins TRBV27 and TRBJ2-7; no clear D. The V end lost 2 bases, the J end lost 0 bases, and 5 bases lay between the germline ends. The CDR3 spans 13 residues. CDR1 and CDR2 from the germline V gene are MNHEY and SMNVEV (reference sequence). CDR3: CASSLTASYEQYF. DNA of the CDR3: TGTGCCAGCAGTTTAACAGCCTCCTACGAGCAGTACTTC.

The rearrangement links TRBV7-9 to TRBJ1-2, with TRBD1 matching 11 bases. Germline CDR1 reads SEHNR; CDR2 reads FQNEAQ (reference sequence). This CDR3 region has 14 residues. V lost 5 bases, J lost 4 bases, and 3 bases stayed unmatched. For the CDR3, the DNA is TGTGCCAGCAGCGGGGGGACAGGGGGCTATGGCTACACCTTC. Translating gives CASSGGTGGYGYTF.

This clone has a handful of counts. The chain uses TRBV2 and TRBJ2-7; weak D call: TRBD1 (5 bases). This CDR3 has 14 amino acids. V was shortened by 5 bases and J by 2 bases, with 13 bases between the two germline ends. Germline V gene sequence: CDR1 SNHLY, CDR2 FYNNEI. CDR3 bases: TGTGCCAGCAGTAGGCTAAGGGGTACCTACGAGCAGTACTTC. It translates to CASSRLRGTYEQYF.

The chain couples TRBV27 to TRBJ2-7; TRBD1 is a possible D gene (6 bases). The CDR3 has 17 amino acids. Germline V gene sequence: CDR1 MNHEY, CDR2 SMNVEV (reference sequence). With 4 bases removed from V and 3 bases from J, the gap between germline ends came to 22 bases. The CDR3 region is CASSSPDRRPPYYEQYF. CDR3 bases: TGTGCCAGCAGTTCACCCGACAGGCGCCCCCCCTACTACGAGCAGTACTTC.

This sequence joins TRBV6-1 and TRBJ2-7; possible D gene TRBD2, 6 bases. Germline-derived CDR1 and CDR2 are MNHNS and SASEGT. Trimming removed 4 bases at V and 6 bases at J, with 16 bases between. The CDR3 has 14 amino acids. In nucleotides, the CDR3 is TGTGCCAGCAGTGTCGACAGTACTAGCTTCGAGCAGTACTTC. It specifies CASSVDSTSFEQYF.

V usage is TRBV30 and J usage is TRBJ2-3, with D tentatively TRBD2 (6 bases). Germline V gene data show CDR1 as GTSNPN and CDR2 as SVGIG (reference sequence). The V gene lost 3 bases and the J gene lost 0 bases, with 16 bases spanning the gap. CDR3 size: 16 residues. The CDR3 protein is CAWSRGDFPSTDTQYF. The CDR3 DNA is TGTGCCTGGAGCAGAGGGGACTTCCCTAGCACAGATACGCAGTATTTT.

This rearrangement joins TRBV30 to TRBJ2-3; 11 bases are shared with TRBD2. This CDR3 has 21 residues. CDR1 is GTSNPN and CDR2 is SVGIG in the germline V gene (reference sequence). The junction had 17 bases not matched to a gene; V was cut back by 0 bases and J by 0 bases. CDR3 nucleotide sequence: TGTGCCTGGAGTGTACGGGTACGAATACTAGCGGGGGCGCTAAGCACAGATACGCAGTATTTT. Translated: CAWSVRVRILAGALSTDTQYF.

The chain has TRBV27 and TRBJ2-1, with 8 positions matching TRBD1. Unmatched junction bases numbered 10, after V lost 3 bases and J lost 9 bases. The CDR3 has 15 amino acids. Germline CDR1 MNHEY, CDR2 SMNVEV (reference sequence). The CDR3 reads CASSFGQGSTGEQFF. The CDR3 nucleotides read TGTGCCAGCAGTTTCGGACAGGGTAGTACGGGTGAGCAGTTCTTC.

The chain uses TRBV11-3 and TRBJ2-2; 10 bases are shared with TRBD1. Germline trimming cut 6 bases from V and 6 bases from J; bases unmatched to any gene: 4. Germline V gives CDR1 SGHNT, CDR2 YENEEA. The CDR3 totals 14 residues. The CDR3 here is CASRRTGGAGELFF. In nucleotides, the CDR3 is TGTGCCAGCAGAAGGACAGGGGGGGCCGGGGAGCTGTTTTTT.

This clone has only a few counts. The V call is TRBV9, the J call TRBJ1-6; no clear D gene. From germline, CDR1 is SGDLS and CDR2 YYNGEE. The V end lost 4 bases, the J end lost 4 bases, and 15 bases lay between the germline ends. This CDR3 contains 16 residues. The CDR3 nucleotides are TGTGCCAGCAGCCCCCGAGGGAAGGATTATAATTCACCCCTCCACTTT. It codes for CASSPRGKDYNSPLHF. The entire variable domain, with the rest obtained from reference TRBV9 and TRBJ1-6, is as follows: DSGVTQTPKHLITATGQRVTLRCSPRSGDLSVYWYQQSLDQGLQFLIQYYNGEERAKGNILERFSAQQFPDLHSELNLSSLELGDSALYFCASSPRGKDYNSPLHFGNGTRLTVT.

The chain is built from TRBV11-2 and TRBJ2-1; 11 bases fit TRBD2. CDR3 size: 16 residues. Losses at the gene ends were 4 bases for V and 7 bases for J; bases not matched to a gene: 9. Germline lookup yields CDR1 SGHAT and CDR2 FQNNGV. The CDR3 reads CASSSVTSGRENEQFF. As DNA, the CDR3 is TGTGCCAGCAGCTCTGTAACTAGCGGGAGAGAGAATGAGCAGTTCTTC.

The gene calls are TRBV19 and TRBJ1-5, with D unresolved. CDR3 size: 16 residues. V was shortened by 5 bases and J by 2 bases, with 16 bases between the two germline ends. The germline V gene encodes CDR1 LNHDA and CDR2 SQIVND (reference sequence). The CDR3 nucleotides read TGTGCCAGTAGTGCGAGGGTAGGTGGCGGCAATCAGCCCCAGCATTTT. Protein product: CASSARVGGGNQPQHF. The full variable domain, in which reference TRBV19 and TRBJ1-5 provide the parts outside the CDR3, is DGGITQSPKYLFRKEGQNVTLSCEQNLNHDAMYWYRQDPGQGLRLIYYSQIVNDFQKGDIAEGYSVSREKKESFPLTVTSAQKNPTAFYLCASSARVGGGNQPQHFGDGTRLSIL.

This chain connects TRBV10-2 to TRBJ2-5; TRBD2 aligns across 14 bases. Per the germline V gene, CDR1 is WSHSY and CDR2 is SAAADI. This CDR3 region has 14 residues. The V and J ends lost 9 bases and 5 bases, in that order; junction bases with no gene match: 5. The CDR3 spells CASGTSGSLETQYF. In DNA, the CDR3 is TGCGCCAGTGGGACTAGCGGGAGTCTGGAGACCCAGTACTTC.

CDR3 sequence: CASRLATYNEQFF. The CDR3 region has the DNA TGTGCCAGTCGGCTAGCGACGTACAATGAGCAGTTCTTC. This chain links TRBV6-5 with TRBJ2-1; D is perhaps TRBD2 (6 bases). The CDR3 extends over 13 amino acids. CDR1 is MNHEY and CDR2 is SVGAGI in the germline V gene. Trimming pared 9 bases from V and 4 bases from J, leaving 13 bases between.

The rearrangement uses TRBV2 and TRBJ1-5; TRBD1 agrees at 7 bases. This CDR3 has 12 residues. The germline V gene has CDR1 SNHLY and CDR2 FYNNEI. V lost 7 bases and J lost 7; bases outside the gene matches: 4. The CDR3 region has the DNA TGTGCCAGCAATCAGGGGGACCAGCCCCAGCATTTT. Protein sequence: CASNQGDQPQHF.

A remark on this clone: At one boundary the junction diverges from the germline segment, which might be a read error. The V call is TRBV18, the J call TRBJ1-5; weak D call: TRBD1 (6 bases). The germline gives CDR1 KGHSH, CDR2 LQKENI. The CDR3 has 15 residues. CDR3 sequence reads: CAGSPPGVNNQPQHF. In DNA form, the CDR3 reads TGTGCCGGCTCACCGCCAGGGGTGAACAATCAGCCCCAGCATTTT.

The V gene is TRBV5-1, the J gene TRBJ2-3; 7 nucleotides align to TRBD2. This CDR3 region has 17 residues. Unmatched junction bases numbered 7, after V lost 0 bases and J lost 0 bases. The V gene's germline CDR1 is SGHRS and CDR2 YFSETQ. CDR3 nucleotides: TGCGCCAGCAGCTTGGGCCCCACAGCGGGAAGCACAGATACGCAGTATTTT. Translated, it gives CASSLGPTAGSTDTQYF.

This clone was seen a single time. Other DNA sequences of this sample code for an identical CDR3. The V call is TRBV30, the J call TRBJ2-7, with 8 bases that match TRBD1. Germline-derived CDR1 and CDR2 are GTSNPN and SVGIG (reference sequence). This CDR3 region has 14 residues. With V trimmed by 1 base and J by 3 bases, 5 bases remained unmatched. The chain's CDR3 is CAWSGGQGGYEQYF. The CDR3 DNA sequence: TGTGCCTGGAGTGGTGGACAGGGTGGCTACGAGCAGTACTTC.

The chain employs TRBV6-5 and TRBJ2-7, with D possibly matching TRBD2 (6 bases). The CDR3 loop spans 14 amino acids. Germline CDR1 and CDR2: MNHEY and SVGAGI. The V gene lost 8 bases and the J gene lost 2 bases, with 16 bases spanning the gap. The CDR3 DNA sequence: TGTGCCAGCGGGGCGGGGACCGGACCCTACGAGCAGTACTTC. It encodes CASGAGTGPYEQYF.

DNA of the CDR3: TGTGCCAGCACAGAGACAGGGCGGAGTACAGATACGCAGTATTTT. Translating it yields CASTETGRSTDTQYF. This chain connects TRBV2 to TRBJ2-3; 7 bases map to TRBD1. The CDR3 is 15 amino acids. V was pared by 7 bases and J by 3 bases, with 10 bases of the junction left unmatched. Germline-derived CDR1 and CDR2 are SNHLY and FYNNEI. The complete variable domain, with remaining parts taken from reference TRBV2 and TRBJ2-3, reads EPEVTQTPSHQVTQMGQEVILRCVPISNHLYFYWYRQILGQKVEFLVSFYNNEISEKSEIFDDQFSVERPDGSNFTLKIRSTKLEDSAMYFCASTETGRSTDTQYFGPGTRLTVL.